A selection of T cell receptor beta chains follows, all from one sample in a study of graft-versus-host responses after intestinal transplantation. No cognate antigen is known for these TCRs. Repertoires were generated with immunoSEQ multiplex PCR, while TCRdb's copy carries only in-frame clones and drops some. The repertoire includes roughly 100,000 clones, over 85% of them detected once, and under 1.5% sits in the top ten. Sequencing was performed on unstimulated CD8+ T cells sorted from spleen or lymph node cells, taken before intestinal transplant. Every receptor here comes from a human donor who received an intestinal transplant. CDR3s include the opening cysteine and the closing phenylalanine or tryptophan. D genes are given only for firm matches. The size of a clone is reported for some rows only, either as once, few or many, or as a class for expanded clones.

.	TRBV20-1	.	TRBJ1-1	CSASNGTEAFF	TGCAGTGCTAGTAATGGAACTGAAGCTTTCTTT
.	TRBV19	.	TRBJ1-5	CASSIGLQPQHF	TGTGCCAGTAGTATAGGTTTGCAGCCCCAGCATTTT
.	TRBV5-1	TRBD2	TRBJ2-1	CASESGGGPYNEQFF	TGCGCCAGCGAGTCGGGCGGGGGGCCTTACAATGAGCAGTTCTTC
.	TRBV5-6	TRBD1	TRBJ2-5	CASSRKGQGDETQYF	TGTGCCAGCAGCCGCAAAGGACAGGGGGACGAGACCCAGTACTTC
once	TRBV6-1	.	TRBJ1-5	CASSEIGMGSQPQHF	TGTGCCAGCAGTGAGATAGGTATGGGTAGTCAGCCCCAGCATTTT
.	TRBV10-3	.	TRBJ2-2	CAIQVPTGELFF	TGTGCCATTCAGGTCCCCACCGGGGAGCTGTTTTTT
.	TRBV12-5	.	TRBJ1-6	CASGLPEYNSPLHF	TGTGCTAGTGGTTTGCCCGAGTATAATTCACCCCTCCACTTT
.	TRBV7-9	TRBD1	TRBJ2-7	CASSLVAGTGHYEQYF	TGTGCCAGCAGCTTAGTTGCCGGGACAGGACATTACGAGCAGTACTTC
.	TRBV5-1	.	TRBJ2-1	CASTFGGEQFF	TGCGCCAGCACTTTCGGGGGTGAGCAGTTCTTC
.	TRBV4-1	TRBD1	TRBJ1-5	CASSQRGTGAQQPQHF	TGCGCCAGCAGCCAGCGAGGGACAGGGGCACAACAGCCCCAGCATTTT
.	TRBV10-2	TRBD1	TRBJ1-2	CASSEGTALWGYTF	TGCGCCAGCAGTGAGGGGACAGCCCTCTGGGGCTACACCTTC
.	TRBV25-1	.	TRBJ2-2	CASSDKAGVGELFF	TGTGCCAGCAGTGATAAGGCAGGGGTCGGGGAGCTGTTTTTT
.	TRBV19	.	TRBJ2-7	CASSISTQDYEQYF	TGTGCCAGTAGTATCTCCACTCAAGACTACGAGCAGTACTTC
.	TRBV7-9	.	TRBJ2-3	CASSSTAHTDTQYF	TGTGCCAGCAGCTCGACAGCTCACACAGATACGCAGTATTTT
.	TRBV27	TRBD1	TRBJ1-1	CASSVTGTGYTEAFF	TGTGCCAGCAGTGTTACCGGGACAGGGTACACTGAAGCTTTCTTT
.	TRBV18	.	TRBJ2-2	CASSPGDTGELFF	TGTGCCAGCTCACCCGGTGACACCGGGGAGCTGTTTTTT
.	TRBV10-3	TRBD2	TRBJ2-1	CAITTQRGGSGFYEQFF	TGTGCCATCACCACCCAGCGGGGGGGAAGCGGTTTTTATGAGCAGTTCTTC
.	TRBV4-1	.	TRBJ2-2	CASLSGGTGELFF	TGCGCCAGCCTATCCGGGGGTACCGGGGAGCTGTTTTTT
.	TRBV6-1	.	TRBJ1-1	CASSESGGGGLYTEAFF	TGTGCCAGCAGTGAATCGGGAGGGGGGGGGTTGTACACTGAAGCTTTCTTT
.	TRBV5-1	TRBD1	TRBJ2-3	CASSSTTGQADTQYF	TGCGCCAGCAGCTCGACGACAGGACAGGCAGATACGCAGTATTTT
.	TRBV15	.	TRBJ1-2	CATSSDNSPTPYGYTF	TGTGCCACCAGCAGTGACAATTCGCCGACTCCCTATGGCTACACCTTC
.	TRBV29-1	TRBD1	TRBJ2-1	CSVEETGGVYNEQFF	TGCAGCGTTGAAGAGACAGGGGGGGTATACAATGAGCAGTTCTTC
once	TRBV7-3	TRBD1	TRBJ2-7	CASSSTGQGAAEQYF	TGTGCCAGCAGCTCTACGGGACAGGGGGCGGCCGAGCAGTACTTC
.	TRBV5-5	.	TRBJ2-1	CASSFHFAPLFF	TGTGCCAGCAGCTTCCACTTCGCCCCCCTGTTCTTC
.	TRBV4-1	TRBD1	TRBJ1-5	CASSGPGTGEDQPQHF	TGCGCCAGCAGCGGACCCGGGACAGGGGAGGATCAGCCCCAGCATTTT
once	TRBV9	.	TRBJ1-5	CASSGGGYQPQHF	TGTGCCAGCAGCGGTGGTGGGTATCAGCCCCAGCATTTT
.	TRBV27	TRBD2	TRBJ2-5	CASSTGTSGGETQYF	TGTGCCAGCAGTACCGGGACTAGCGGGGGGGAGACCCAGTACTTC
.	TRBV6-4	.	TRBJ1-5	CASSDLTGHRNQPQHF	TGTGCCAGCAGTGACCTAACGGGACATCGAAATCAGCCCCAGCATTTT
.	TRBV7-9	.	TRBJ1-1	CASSSLSEAFF	TGTGCCAGCAGCTCCCTTTCCGAAGCTTTCTTT
.	TRBV5-5	.	TRBJ2-5	CASSLVGAVIETQYF	TGTGCCAGCAGCTTGGTGGGGGCGGTGATCGAGACCCAGTACTTC
.	TRBV5-8	TRBD1	TRBJ1-6	CASSLGPRTGGYHF	TGTGCCAGCAGCTTGGGCCCCCGGACAGGAGGTTACCACTTT
.	TRBV5-1	.	TRBJ1-1	CASSLGDISTEAFF	TGCGCCAGCAGCCTTGGAGACATTAGCACTGAAGCTTTCTTT
.	TRBV29-1	.	TRBJ1-2	CSVWESNYGYTF	TGCAGCGTTTGGGAATCTAACTATGGCTACACCTTC
.	TRBV7-9	.	TRBJ2-3	CASSLGAGPDTQYF	TGTGCCAGCAGCTTAGGGGCCGGGCCAGATACGCAGTATTTT
.	TRBV30	.	TRBJ1-2	CAWSGGAQGYTF	TGTGCCTGGAGTGGGGGGGCGCAAGGCTACACCTTC
.	TRBV11-2	TRBD1	TRBJ2-1	CASSLGQGVTNEQFF	TGTGCCAGCAGCTTAGGACAGGGAGTTACGAATGAGCAGTTCTTC